Each of the 5 T cell receptor beta chains below was sequenced from the same sample in a study of blood T cell repertoires in COVID-19. Sequenced by immunoSEQ multiplex PCR; TCRdb stores in-frame clones only, minus some. Among roughly 200,000 clones, around 85% were seen once, and the ten largest hold 18%. The sample was PBMCs or T cells enriched from blood (not recorded which). The source is a man aged 35 to 55 who had recovered from COVID-19.

The chain joins TRBV21-1 to TRBJ1-1. TRBV21-1 is designated a pseudogene. The CDR3 is 14 residues long. The CDR3 DNA reads TGTGCCAGCAGCAAAGATCCGGGGAACACTGAAGCTTTCTTT. Translating it yields CASSKDPGNTEAFF.

The chain links TRBV4-1 to TRBJ2-7, with TRBD1 identical over 8 bases. This CDR3 spans 17 amino acids. V lost 2 bases, J lost 2 bases, and 11 bases stayed unmatched. Germline V gives CDR1 MGHRA, CDR2 YSYEKL. CDR3 sequence: CASSQTTQGVPPYEQYF. CDR3 DNA sequence: TGCGCCAGCAGCCAAACCACACAGGGGGTGCCTCCCTACGAGCAGTACTTC.

The V and J genes are TRBV12-5 and TRBJ1-2; 7 bases are shared with TRBD1. CDR3 size: 15 residues. J gave up 6 bases and V 1 base, and 8 bases lay outside the gene matches. Germline V CDR1 and CDR2: LGHNT, FRNRAP. The CDR3 loop reads CASGLAGGMSDGYTF. CDR3 nucleotide sequence: TGTGCTAGTGGTTTGGCAGGGGGGATGAGTGATGGCTACACCTTC.

The rearrangement links TRBV18 to TRBJ2-7; a possible D gene is TRBD2 (5 bases). The germline CDR1 and CDR2 sequences are KGHSH and LQKENI. Trimming pared 0 bases from V and 5 bases from J, leaving 14 bases between. This CDR3 region has 15 residues. The CDR3 nucleotides read TGTGCCAGCTCACCACCGATGGGAGAAACCCACGAGCAGTACTTC. Protein product: CASSPPMGETHEQYF.

V gene TRBV1 combines with J gene TRBJ2-2; the D call TRBD2 from the table was never checked on the DNA. TRBV1 is a listed pseudogene. The CDR3 totals 16 residues. CDR3 bases: TGCACCAGCCGTCCCGCCGTGAAATTGAGGCCCGGGGAGCTGTTTTTT. It is translated as CTSRPAVKLRPGELFF.